This TCR beta chain was observed in a study of T cells in Graves' hyperthyroidism and ophthalmopathy (dated by TCRdb to 2018 to 2020). With regard to the full study: Peripheral blood samples were taken at initial diagnosis, before any treatment was given. TCR V-J signatures able to tell the groups apart were searched for in a discovery cohort of approximately 95 patients, of whom more than 40 had Graves' ophthalmopathy and 57 had stable Graves' hyperthyroidism. An independent validation cohort of under 20 hyperthyroidism patients and more than 15 patients who later progressed to ophthalmopathy tested prospective prediction of ophthalmopathy. The roughly 99 discovery patients were divided at random into training and test sets in a 7:3 ratio. In addition, the study compared T-cell repertoires in thyroid tissue and in blood from about 6 Graves' hyperthyroidism patients. Once sampling was done, hyperthyroidism patients were given methimazole at a starting dose of 30 mg daily, whereas ophthalmopathy patients were given high-dose intravenous methylprednisolone. According to the paper, TCR Vbeta CDR3 sequencing was carried out on roughly 130 peripheral blood samples, which came from 40 to 45 ophthalmopathy, approximately 78 hyperthyroidism and roughly 17 progressor patients.

Hyperthyroidism patients were aged 18 to 65 years and newly diagnosed, with disease duration of less than 2 months. Patients with uncontrolled infections, other autoimmune diseases, pregnancy or lactation were excluded. Diagnoses were based on clinical symptoms, serum thyroxine and TRAb, thyroid ultrasound and orbital computed tomography. Blood from progressor patients was collected at the time of first diagnosis with hyperthyroidism, before any ophthalmopathy symptoms had appeared. PBMCs were separated from roughly 9.3 ml of fresh peripheral blood using Ficoll-Paque density gradient centrifugation. Patients classed as progressors first received a Graves' hyperthyroidism diagnosis and then went on to develop ophthalmopathy during follow-up. Total RNA was extracted using Trizol reagent, and RNA quality was assessed on an Agilent 2100 Bioanalyzer. Deletion took 0 bases off V and 0 bases off J, with a span of 5 bases between the germline ends. The CDR3 starts with the cysteine, ends with the phenylalanine, and has 15 residues. The DNA shown is the 45-base CDR3, in frame from base 1. Based on the germline V gene (reference sequence), the CDR1 and CDR2 sequences are SEHNR and FQNEAQ.

Summary of the overall study and its limitations: During validation, the model predicted progression to ophthalmopathy a median of about 5.9 months ahead of onset, with almost 71% sensitivity and 72.22% specificity. Most expanded thyroid clonotypes (frequency above 0.001) were also found in blood, which suggests that blood repertoires may mirror thyroid immune responses. A model built on a 13 V-J signature distinguished ophthalmopathy from stable hyperthyroidism, reaching roughly 88% sensitivity and under 84% specificity in cross-validation and 80%/75% in testing. Sample size was not statistically predetermined, and blinding of investigators to group allocation was not performed.

This clonotype has at least ten counts. It has no known antigen specificity. No much larger clone exists at a distance of one base, and base qualities are not known. The TCR beta CDR3 regions were amplified from RNA transcripts. A first-round RT-PCR of the TCR CDR3 used the HTBI primer set with the Qiagen OneStep RT-PCR kit. The libraries were constructed in a second round of multiplex PCR and then size-selected and purified. Paired-end sequencing of the libraries was performed with 100 bp reads on an Illumina HiSeq2000. In the paper's pipeline: SOAPnuke was used to process the raw data, with reads discarded if the reads contained adapters or uncalled bases, had a mean Phred below 15, or lacked an exact constant-primer or identifier match. High-quality paired reads were merged using COPE v1.2.5, and each unique nucleotide sequence was defined as a clonotype. Clonotypes were aligned to IMGT TRBV, TRBD and TRBJ reference segments using MiTCR v1.1. The analysis included only V-J combinations with a frequency above 0.0001, which together covered over 98% of the repertoires. The TCS score was defined as the ratio of F50 (clonal expansion) to E x V (chaos), calculated using BLOSUM62-based TCRdist between CDR3 peptides within each V-J. Welch's t-statistics and random forest reduced fewer than 550 V-J features to 13, which were used in a naive Bayes classifier (R e1071). TCRdb reworked the public reads: Q25 trimming with fastp, MiXCR clone assembly, productive beta chains retained. Entries are consolidated by CDR3 protein sequence, retaining the most common genes and DNA. The V and J calls come from TCRdb's annotation, not from the publication. The sample records some 300,000 distinct CDR3 sequences, roughly 14% of which are singletons. Around 7.9% of the sample rests with the top ten.

The sequence is built from TRBV7-9 and TRBJ1-4; there is no confident call for the D gene. This TCR was recovered from a woman aged 25 to 39 with Graves' hyperthyroidism that later progressed to Graves' ophthalmopathy. Source material: blood. The nucleotide sequence is TGTGCCAGCAGCTTAGCGCAATCAACTAATGAAAAACTGTTTTTT. Its protein reads: CASSLAQSTNEKLFF.